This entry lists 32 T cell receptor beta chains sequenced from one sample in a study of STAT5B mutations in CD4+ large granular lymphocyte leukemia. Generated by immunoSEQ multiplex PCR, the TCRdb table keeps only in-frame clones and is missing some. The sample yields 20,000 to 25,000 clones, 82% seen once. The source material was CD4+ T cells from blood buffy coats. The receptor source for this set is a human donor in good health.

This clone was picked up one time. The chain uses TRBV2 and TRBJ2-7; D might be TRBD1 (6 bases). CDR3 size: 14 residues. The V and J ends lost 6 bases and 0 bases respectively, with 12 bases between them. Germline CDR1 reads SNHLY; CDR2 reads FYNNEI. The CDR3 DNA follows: TGTGCCAGCAGACTTAAACAGGGCTCCTACGAGCAGTACTTC. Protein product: CASRLKQGSYEQYF.

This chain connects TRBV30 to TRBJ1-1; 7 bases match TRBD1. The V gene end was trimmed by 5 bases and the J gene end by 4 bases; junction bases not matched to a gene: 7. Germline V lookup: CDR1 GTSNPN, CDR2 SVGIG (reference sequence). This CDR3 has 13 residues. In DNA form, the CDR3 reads TGTGCCTGGTCAAGACAGGGTGTCACTGAAGCTTTCTTT. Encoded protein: CAWSRQGVTEAFF. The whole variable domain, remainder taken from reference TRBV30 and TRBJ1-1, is SQTIHQWPATLVQPVGSPLSLECTVEGTSNPNLYWYRQAAGRGLQLLFYSVGIGQISSEVPQNLSASRPQDRQFILSSKKLLLSDSGFYLCAWSRQGVTEAFFGQGTRLTVV.

This chain's CDR3 is CASSPTGGVKGEQYF. CDR3 DNA: TGTGCCAGCAGCCCGACAGGTGGTGTCAAGGGCGAGCAGTACTTC. The chain is built from TRBV14 and TRBJ2-7; D perhaps matches TRBD1 (6 bases). The CDR3 is made up of 15 amino acids. The V end lost 4 bases, the J end lost 6 bases, and 19 bases lay between the germline ends. Germline-derived CDR1 and CDR2 are SGHDN and FVKESK.

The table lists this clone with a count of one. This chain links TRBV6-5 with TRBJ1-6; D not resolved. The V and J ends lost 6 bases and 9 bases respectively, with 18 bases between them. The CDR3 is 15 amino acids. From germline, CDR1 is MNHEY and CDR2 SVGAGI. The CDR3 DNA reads TGTGCCAGCAGCCGAGATTCCCGGGAACGTTCACCCCTCCACTTT. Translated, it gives CASSRDSRERSPLHF.

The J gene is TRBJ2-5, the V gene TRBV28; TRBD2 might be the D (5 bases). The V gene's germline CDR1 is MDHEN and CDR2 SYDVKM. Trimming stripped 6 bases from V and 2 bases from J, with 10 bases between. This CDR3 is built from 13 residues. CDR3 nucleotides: TGTGCCAGCAGCACTAGACCTCAAGAGACCCAGTACTTC. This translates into CASSTRPQETQYF.

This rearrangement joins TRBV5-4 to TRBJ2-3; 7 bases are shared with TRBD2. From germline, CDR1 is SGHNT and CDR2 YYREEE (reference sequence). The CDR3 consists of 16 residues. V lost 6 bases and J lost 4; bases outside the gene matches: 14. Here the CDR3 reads CASTTPGAGAADTQYF. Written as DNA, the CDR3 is TGTGCCAGCACCACTCCCGGTGCGGGAGCGGCAGATACGCAGTATTTT. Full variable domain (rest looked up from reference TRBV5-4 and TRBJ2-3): ETGVTQSPTHLIKTRGQQVTLRCSSQSGHNTVSWYQQALGQGPQFIFQYYREEENGRGNFPPRFSGLQFPNYSSELNVNALELDDSALYLCASTTPGAGAADTQYFGPGTRLTVL.

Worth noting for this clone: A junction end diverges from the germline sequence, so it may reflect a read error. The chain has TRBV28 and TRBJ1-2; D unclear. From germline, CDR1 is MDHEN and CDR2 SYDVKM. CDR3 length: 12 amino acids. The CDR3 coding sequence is TGCGTTGCGGGGAGGTCTAACTATGGCTACACCTTC. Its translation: CVAGRSNYGYTF.

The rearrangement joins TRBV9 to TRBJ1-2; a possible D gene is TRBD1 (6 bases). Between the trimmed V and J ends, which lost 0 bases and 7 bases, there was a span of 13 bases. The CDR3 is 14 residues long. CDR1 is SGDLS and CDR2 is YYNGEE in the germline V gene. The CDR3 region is CASSVEVRGGGYTF. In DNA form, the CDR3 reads TGTGCCAGCAGCGTAGAGGTCAGGGGCGGTGGCTACACCTTC. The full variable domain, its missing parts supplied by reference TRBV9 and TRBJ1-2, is DSGVTQTPKHLITATGQRVTLRCSPRSGDLSVYWYQQSLDQGLQFLIQYYNGEERAKGNILERFSAQQFPDLHSELNLSSLELGDSALYFCASSVEVRGGGYTFGSGTRLTVV.

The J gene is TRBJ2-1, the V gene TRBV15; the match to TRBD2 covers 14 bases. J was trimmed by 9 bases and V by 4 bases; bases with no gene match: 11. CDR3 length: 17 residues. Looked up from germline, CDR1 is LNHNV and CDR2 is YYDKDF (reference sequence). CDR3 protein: CATSKVPGTSGRFEQFF. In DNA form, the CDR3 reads TGTGCCACCAGCAAAGTCCCCGGGACTAGCGGGAGATTTGAGCAGTTCTTC.

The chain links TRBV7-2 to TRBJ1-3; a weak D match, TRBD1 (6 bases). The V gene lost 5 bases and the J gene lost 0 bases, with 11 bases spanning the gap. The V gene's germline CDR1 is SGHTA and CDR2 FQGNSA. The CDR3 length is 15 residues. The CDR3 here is CASSRGGVSGNTIYF. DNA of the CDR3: TGTGCCAGCAGCCGAGGGGGGGTCTCTGGAAACACCATATATTTT. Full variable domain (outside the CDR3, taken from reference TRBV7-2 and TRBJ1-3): GAGVSQSPSNKVTEKGKDVELRCDPISGHTALYWYRQSLGQGLEFLIYFQGNSAPDKSGLPSDRFSAERTGGSVSTLTIQRTQQEDSAVYLCASSRGGVSGNTIYFGEGSWLTVV.

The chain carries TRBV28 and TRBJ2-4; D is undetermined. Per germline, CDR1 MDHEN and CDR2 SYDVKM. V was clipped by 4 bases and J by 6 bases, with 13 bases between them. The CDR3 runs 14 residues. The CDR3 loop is CASSWAGSRNIQYF. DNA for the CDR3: TGTGCCAGCAGTTGGGCAGGCTCTAGAAACATTCAGTACTTC.

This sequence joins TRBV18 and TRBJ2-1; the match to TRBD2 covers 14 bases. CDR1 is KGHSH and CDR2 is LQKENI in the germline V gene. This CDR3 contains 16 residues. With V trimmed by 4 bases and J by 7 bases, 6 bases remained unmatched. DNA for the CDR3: TGTGCCAGCTCACAACCGGGACTAGCGGGAGTGAATGAGCAGTTCTTC. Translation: CASSQPGLAGVNEQFF.

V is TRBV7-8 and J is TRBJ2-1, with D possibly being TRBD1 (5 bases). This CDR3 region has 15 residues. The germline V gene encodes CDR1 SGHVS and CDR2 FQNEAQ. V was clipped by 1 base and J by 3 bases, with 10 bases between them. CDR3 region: CASSLGQGDYNEQFF. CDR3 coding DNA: TGTGCCAGCAGCTTAGGCCAGGGTGACTACAATGAGCAGTTCTTC.

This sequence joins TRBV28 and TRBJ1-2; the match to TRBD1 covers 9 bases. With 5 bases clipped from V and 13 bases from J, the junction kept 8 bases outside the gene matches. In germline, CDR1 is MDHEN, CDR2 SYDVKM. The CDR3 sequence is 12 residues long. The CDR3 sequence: CASSTRQGGGTF. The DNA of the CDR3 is TGTGCCAGCAGTACTCGACAGGGGGGGGGCACCTTC.

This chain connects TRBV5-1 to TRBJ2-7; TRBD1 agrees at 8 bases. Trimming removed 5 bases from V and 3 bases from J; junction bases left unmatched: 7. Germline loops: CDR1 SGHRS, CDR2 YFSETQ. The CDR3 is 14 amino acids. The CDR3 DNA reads TGCGCCAGCAGGCTGACAGGGGTTGGCTACGAGCAGTACTTC. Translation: CASRLTGVGYEQYF.

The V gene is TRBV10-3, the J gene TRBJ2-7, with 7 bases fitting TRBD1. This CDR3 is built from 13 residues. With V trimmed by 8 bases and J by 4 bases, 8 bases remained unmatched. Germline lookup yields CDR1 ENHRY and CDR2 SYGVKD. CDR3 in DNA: TGTGCCATCTCCGGGACAGCTACTTACGAGCAGTACTTC. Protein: CAISGTATYEQYF.

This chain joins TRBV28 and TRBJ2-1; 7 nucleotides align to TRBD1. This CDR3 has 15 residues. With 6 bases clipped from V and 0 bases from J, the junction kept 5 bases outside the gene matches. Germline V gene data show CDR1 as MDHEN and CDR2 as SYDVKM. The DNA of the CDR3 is TGTGCCAGCAGGGAGACAGGGAGCTCCTACAATGAGCAGTTCTTC. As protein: CASRETGSSYNEQFF.

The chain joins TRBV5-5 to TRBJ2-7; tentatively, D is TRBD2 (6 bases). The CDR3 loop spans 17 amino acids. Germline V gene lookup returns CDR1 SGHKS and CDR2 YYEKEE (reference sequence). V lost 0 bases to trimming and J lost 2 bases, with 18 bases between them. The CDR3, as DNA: TGTGCCAGCAGCTTGGCCAAAGTCGACGGGGAGGCCTACGAGCAGTACTTC. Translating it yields CASSLAKVDGEAYEQYF.

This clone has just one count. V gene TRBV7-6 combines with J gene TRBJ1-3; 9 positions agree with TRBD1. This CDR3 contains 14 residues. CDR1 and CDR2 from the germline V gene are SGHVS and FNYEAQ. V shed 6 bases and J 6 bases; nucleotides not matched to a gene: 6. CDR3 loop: CASSSDRGKNTIYF. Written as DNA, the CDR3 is TGTGCCAGCAGTTCGGACAGGGGTAAAAACACCATATATTTT.

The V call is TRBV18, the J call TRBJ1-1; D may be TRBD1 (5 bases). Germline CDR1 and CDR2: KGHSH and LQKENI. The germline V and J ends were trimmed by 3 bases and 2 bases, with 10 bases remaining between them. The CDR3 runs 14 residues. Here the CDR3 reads CASSPPTANTEAFF. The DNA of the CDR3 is TGTGCCAGCTCACCCCCGACAGCCAACACTGAAGCTTTCTTT.

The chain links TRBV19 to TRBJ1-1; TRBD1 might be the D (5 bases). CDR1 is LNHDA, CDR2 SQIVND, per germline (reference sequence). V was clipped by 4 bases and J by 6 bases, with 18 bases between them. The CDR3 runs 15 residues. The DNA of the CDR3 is TGTGCCAGTAGTACTCACAGGTTAGGGGACCCTGAAGCTTTCTTT. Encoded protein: CASSTHRLGDPEAFF. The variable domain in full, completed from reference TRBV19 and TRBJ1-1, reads DGGITQSPKYLFRKEGQNVTLSCEQNLNHDAMYWYRQDPGQGLRLIYYSQIVNDFQKGDIAEGYSVSREKKESFPLTVTSAQKNPTAFYLCASSTHRLGDPEAFFGQGTRLTVV.

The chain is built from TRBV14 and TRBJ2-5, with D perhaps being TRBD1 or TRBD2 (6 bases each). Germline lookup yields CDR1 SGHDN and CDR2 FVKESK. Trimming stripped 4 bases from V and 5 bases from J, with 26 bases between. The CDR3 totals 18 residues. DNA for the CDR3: TGTGCCAGCAGCCGGCCAGGGGTGACTAGTCTCACCCGCGAGACCCAGTACTTC. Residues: CASSRPGVTSLTRETQYF.

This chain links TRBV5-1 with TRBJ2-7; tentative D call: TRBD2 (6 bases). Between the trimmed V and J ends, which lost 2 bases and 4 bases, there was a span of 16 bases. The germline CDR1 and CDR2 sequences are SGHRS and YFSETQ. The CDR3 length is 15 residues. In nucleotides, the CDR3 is TGCGCCAGCAGCTTCAGGGCGACGGGAGAATACGAGCAGTACTTC. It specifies CASSFRATGEYEQYF.

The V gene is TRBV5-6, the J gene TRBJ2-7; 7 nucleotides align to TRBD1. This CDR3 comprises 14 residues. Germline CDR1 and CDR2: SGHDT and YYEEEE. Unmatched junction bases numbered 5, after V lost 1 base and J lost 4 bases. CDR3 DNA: TGTGCCAGCAGCTTGAAGGGGGCTGGGTACGAGCAGTACTTC. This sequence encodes CASSLKGAGYEQYF. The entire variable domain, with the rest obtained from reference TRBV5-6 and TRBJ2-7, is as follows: DAGVTQSPTHLIKTRGQQVTLRCSPKSGHDTVSWYQQALGQGPQFIFQYYEEEERQRGNFPDRFSGHQFPNYSSELNVNALLLGDSALYLCASSLKGAGYEQYFGPGTRLTVT.

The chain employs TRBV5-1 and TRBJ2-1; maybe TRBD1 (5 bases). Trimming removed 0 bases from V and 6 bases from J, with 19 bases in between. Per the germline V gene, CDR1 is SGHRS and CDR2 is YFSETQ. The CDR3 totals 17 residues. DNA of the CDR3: TGCGCCAGCAGCTTGGAGGGTCGACAGACCCCAAGCAATGAGCAGTTCTTC. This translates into CASSLEGRQTPSNEQFF.

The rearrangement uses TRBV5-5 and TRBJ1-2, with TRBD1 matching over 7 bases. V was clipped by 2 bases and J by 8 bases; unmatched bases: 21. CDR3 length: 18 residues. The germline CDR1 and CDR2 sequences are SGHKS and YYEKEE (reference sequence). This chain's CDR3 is CASSLRGAPGGTLGGYTF. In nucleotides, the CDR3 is TGTGCCAGCAGCTTAAGAGGGGCCCCAGGGGGGACTCTTGGGGGCTACACCTTC.

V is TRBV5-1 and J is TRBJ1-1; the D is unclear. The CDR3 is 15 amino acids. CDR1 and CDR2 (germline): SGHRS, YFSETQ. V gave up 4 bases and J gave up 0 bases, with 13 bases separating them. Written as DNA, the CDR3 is TGCGCCAGCAGCCCCCGGGAAACCTTGAACACTGAAGCTTTCTTT. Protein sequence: CASSPRETLNTEAFF.

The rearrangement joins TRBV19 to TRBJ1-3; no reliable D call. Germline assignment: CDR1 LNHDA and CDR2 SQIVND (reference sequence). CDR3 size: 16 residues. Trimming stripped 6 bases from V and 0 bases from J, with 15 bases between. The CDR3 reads CASSPDEGRSGNTIYF. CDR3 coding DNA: TGTGCCAGTAGCCCTGACGAGGGTCGCTCTGGAAACACCATATATTTT.

CDR3 DNA: TGTGCCAGCAGCAGGACCGGAGGAGACAATCAGCCCCAGCATTTT. It yields the protein CASSRTGGDNQPQHF. The chain links TRBV7-9 to TRBJ1-5; D gene uncertain. The V end was cut by 5 bases, the J end by 3 bases, with 14 bases between. Germline assignment: CDR1 SEHNR and CDR2 FQNEAQ (reference sequence). The CDR3 extends over 15 amino acids.

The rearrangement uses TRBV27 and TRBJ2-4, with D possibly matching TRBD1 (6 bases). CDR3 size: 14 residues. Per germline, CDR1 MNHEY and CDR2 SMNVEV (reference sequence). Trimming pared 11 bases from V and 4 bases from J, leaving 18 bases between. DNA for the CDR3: TGTGCCGTCGCCTCCCGGGACAATAAAAACATTCAGTACTTC. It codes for CAVASRDNKNIQYF.

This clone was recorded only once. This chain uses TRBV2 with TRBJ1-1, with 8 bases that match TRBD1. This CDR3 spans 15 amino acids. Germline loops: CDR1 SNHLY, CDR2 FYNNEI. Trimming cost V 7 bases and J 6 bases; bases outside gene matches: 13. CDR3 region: CASTIDRGGKAEAFF. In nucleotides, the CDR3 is TGTGCCAGCACCATCGACAGGGGCGGTAAGGCTGAAGCTTTCTTT.

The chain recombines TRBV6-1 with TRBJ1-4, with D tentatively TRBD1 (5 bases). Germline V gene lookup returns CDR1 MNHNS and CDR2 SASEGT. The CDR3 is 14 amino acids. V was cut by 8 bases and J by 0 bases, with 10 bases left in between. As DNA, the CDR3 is TGTGCCAGCTTCTGGGGGGCAACTAATGAAAAACTGTTTTTT. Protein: CASFWGATNEKLFF.